Sequencing of this T cell receptor (beta chain) was carried out in a study of shared clonotypes between healthy human individuals. Sequencing was performed with immunoSEQ multiplex PCR; in TCRdb, only in-frame clones are kept and a portion is missing. The sample lists roughly 2.5 million clones; 85% to 95% were seen once. Deletions cut 2 bases from V and 5 bases from J, with 21 bases between. The CDR3 runs to 17 residues. Per germline, CDR1 MDHEN and CDR2 SYDVKM. The V and J genes are TRBV28 and TRBJ1-1; D is possibly TRBD1 (6 bases). The source is a man aged 18 to 35 in good health. The material sequenced was naive CD4+ T cells sorted from blood. The subset here: CD45RA+ positively selected. For the CDR3, the DNA is TGTGCCAGCAGTTTAGATTCTCCGTCTCGGACAGAAACTGAAGCTTTCTTT. Encoded protein: CASSLDSPSRTETEAFF.